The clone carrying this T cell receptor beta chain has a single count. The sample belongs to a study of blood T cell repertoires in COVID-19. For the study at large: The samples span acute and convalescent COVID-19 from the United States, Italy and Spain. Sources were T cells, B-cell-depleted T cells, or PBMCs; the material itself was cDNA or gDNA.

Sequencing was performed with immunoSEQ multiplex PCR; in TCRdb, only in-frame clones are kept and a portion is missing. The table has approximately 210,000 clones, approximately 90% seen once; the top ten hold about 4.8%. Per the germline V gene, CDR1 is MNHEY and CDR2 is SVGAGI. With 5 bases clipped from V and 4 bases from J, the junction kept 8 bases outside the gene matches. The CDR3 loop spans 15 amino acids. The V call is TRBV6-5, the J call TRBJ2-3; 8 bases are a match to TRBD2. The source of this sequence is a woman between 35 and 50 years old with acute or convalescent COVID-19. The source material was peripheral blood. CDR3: CASSPLAVRADTQYF. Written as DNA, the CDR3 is TGTGCCAGCAGTCCACTAGCGGTTCGAGCAGATACGCAGTATTTT.